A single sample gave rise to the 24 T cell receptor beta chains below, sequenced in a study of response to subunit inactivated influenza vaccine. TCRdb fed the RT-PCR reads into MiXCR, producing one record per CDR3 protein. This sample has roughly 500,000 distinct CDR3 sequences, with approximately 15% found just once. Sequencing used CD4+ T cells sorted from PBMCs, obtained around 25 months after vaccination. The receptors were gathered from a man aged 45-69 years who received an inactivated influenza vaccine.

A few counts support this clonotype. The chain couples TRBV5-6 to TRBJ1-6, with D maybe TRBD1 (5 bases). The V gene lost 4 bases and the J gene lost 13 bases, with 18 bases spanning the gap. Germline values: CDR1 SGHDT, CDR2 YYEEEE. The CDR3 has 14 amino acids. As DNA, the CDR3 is TGTGCCAGCAGCCTTGATCGCGGGGCTTACCCCCTCCACTTT. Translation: CASSLDRGAYPLHF.

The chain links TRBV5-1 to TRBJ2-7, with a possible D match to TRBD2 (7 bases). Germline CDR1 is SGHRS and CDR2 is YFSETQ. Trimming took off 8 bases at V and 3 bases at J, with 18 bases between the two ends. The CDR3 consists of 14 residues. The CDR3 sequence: CASSGPGGLYEQYF. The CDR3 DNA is TGCGCCAGTTCCGGCCCCGGGGGGCTCTACGAGCAGTACTTC.

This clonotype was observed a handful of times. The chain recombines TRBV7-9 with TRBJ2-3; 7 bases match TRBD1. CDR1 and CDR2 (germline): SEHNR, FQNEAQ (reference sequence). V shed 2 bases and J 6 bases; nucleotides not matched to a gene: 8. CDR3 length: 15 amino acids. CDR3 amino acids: CASSLRKTGVDTQYF. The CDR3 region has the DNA TGTGCCAGCAGCTTACGGAAAACAGGGGTGGATACGCAGTATTTT.

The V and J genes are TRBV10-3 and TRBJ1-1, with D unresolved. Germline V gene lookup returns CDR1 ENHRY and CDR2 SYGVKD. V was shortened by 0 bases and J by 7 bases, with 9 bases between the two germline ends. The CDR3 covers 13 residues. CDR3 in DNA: TGTGCCATCAGTGAGTCCTGGGCCCTTGAAGCTTTCTTT. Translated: CAISESWALEAFF.

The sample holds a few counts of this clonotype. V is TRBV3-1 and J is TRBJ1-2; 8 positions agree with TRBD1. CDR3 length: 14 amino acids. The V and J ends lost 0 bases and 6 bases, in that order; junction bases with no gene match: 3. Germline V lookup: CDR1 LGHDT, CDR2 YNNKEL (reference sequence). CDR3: CASSQEDRAHGYTF. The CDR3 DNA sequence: TGTGCCAGCAGCCAAGAGGACAGGGCCCATGGCTACACCTTC.

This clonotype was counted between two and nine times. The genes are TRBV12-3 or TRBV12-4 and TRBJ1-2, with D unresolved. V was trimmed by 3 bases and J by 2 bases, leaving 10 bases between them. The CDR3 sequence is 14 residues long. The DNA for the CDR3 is TGTGCCAGCAGTTTGGGCAGGTTCAACTATGGCTACACCTTC. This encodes CASSLGRFNYGYTF.

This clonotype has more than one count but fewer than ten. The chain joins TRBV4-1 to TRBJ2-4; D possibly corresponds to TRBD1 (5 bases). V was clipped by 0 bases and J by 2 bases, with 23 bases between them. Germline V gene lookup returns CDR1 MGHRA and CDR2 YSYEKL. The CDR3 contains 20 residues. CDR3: CASSQDFQGGVSMSKNIQYF. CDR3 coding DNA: TGCGCCAGCAGCCAAGATTTCCAGGGTGGGGTTAGTATGTCCAAAAACATTCAGTACTTC.

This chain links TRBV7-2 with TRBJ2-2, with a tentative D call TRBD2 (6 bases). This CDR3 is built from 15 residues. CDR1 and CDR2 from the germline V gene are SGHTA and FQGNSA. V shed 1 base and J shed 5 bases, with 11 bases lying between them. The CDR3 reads CASSLVAGKTGELFF. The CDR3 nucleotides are TGTGCCAGCAGCTTAGTTGCGGGAAAGACCGGGGAGCTGTTTTTT.

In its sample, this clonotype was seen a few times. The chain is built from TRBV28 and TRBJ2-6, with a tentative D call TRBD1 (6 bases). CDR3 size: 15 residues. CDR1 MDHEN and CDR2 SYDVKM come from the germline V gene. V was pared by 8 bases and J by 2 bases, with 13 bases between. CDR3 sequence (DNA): TGTGCCAGCCGAATCGCAGGGGCTGGGGCCAACGTCCTGACTTTC. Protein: CASRIAGAGANVLTF.

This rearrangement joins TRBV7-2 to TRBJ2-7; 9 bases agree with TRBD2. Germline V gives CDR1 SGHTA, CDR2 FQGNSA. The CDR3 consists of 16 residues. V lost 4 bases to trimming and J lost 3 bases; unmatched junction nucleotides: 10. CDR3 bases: TGTGCCAGCAGCTCACCGTATAGCGGGAGAGGCTACGAGCAGTACTTC. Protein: CASSSPYSGRGYEQYF.

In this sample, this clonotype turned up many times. The chain's CDR3 is CASSLAGNRAKNIQYF. CDR3 coding DNA: TGTGCCAGCAGCTTGGCGGGGAACCGGGCCAAAAACATTCAGTACTTC. The J gene is TRBJ2-4, the V gene TRBV5-8; tentative D call: TRBD2 (5 bases). Looked up from germline, CDR1 is SGHTS and CDR2 is YDEGEE. Trimming left V 0 bases short and J 1 base short, with 11 bases between. The length of the CDR3 is 16 residues.

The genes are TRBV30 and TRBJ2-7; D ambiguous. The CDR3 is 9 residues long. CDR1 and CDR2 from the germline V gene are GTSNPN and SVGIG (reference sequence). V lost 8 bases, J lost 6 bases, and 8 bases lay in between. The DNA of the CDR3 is TGTGCCGACCACGGCGAGCAGTACTTC. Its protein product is CADHGEQYF.

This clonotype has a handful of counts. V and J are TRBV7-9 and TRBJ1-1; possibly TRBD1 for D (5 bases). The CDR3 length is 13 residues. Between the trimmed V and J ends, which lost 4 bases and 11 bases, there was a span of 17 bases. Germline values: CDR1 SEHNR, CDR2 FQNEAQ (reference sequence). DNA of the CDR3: TGTGCCAGCAGCTCGACAGCTCCGGTGGTGGCTTTCTTT. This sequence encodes CASSSTAPVVAFF.

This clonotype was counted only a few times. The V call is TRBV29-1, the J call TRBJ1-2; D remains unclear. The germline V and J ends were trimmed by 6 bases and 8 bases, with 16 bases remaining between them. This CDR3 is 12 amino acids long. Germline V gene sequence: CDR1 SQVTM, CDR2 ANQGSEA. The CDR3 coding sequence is TGCAGCGTAACTCGGGTTATCGGGGGCTACACCTTC. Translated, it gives CSVTRVIGGYTF.

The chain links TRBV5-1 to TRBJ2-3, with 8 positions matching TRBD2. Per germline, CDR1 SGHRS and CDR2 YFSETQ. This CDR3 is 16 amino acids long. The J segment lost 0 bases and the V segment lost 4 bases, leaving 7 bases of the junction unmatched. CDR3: CASSIRTSPSTDTQYF. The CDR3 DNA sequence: TGCGCCAGCAGCATAAGGACTAGCCCTAGCACAGATACGCAGTATTTT. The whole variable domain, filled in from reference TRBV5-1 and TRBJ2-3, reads KAGVTQTPRYLIKTRGQQVTLSCSPISGHRSVSWYQQTPGQGLQFLFEYFSETQRNKGNFPGRFSGRQFSNSRSEMNVSTLELGDSALYLCASSIRTSPSTDTQYFGPGTRLTVL.

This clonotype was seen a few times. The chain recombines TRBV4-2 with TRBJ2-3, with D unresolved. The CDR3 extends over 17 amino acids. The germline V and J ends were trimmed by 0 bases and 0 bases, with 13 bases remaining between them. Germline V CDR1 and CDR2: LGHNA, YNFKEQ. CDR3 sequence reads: CASSQDGTRTSTDTQYF. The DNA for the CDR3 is TGTGCCAGCAGCCAAGACGGCACGCGAACTAGCACAGATACGCAGTATTTT.

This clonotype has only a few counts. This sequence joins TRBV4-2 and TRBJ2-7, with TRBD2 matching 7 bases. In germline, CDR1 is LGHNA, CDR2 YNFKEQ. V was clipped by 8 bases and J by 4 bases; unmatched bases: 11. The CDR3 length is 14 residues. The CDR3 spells CASRVGAGEYEQYF. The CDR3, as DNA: TGTGCCAGCCGCGTCGGGGCGGGGGAATACGAGCAGTACTTC.

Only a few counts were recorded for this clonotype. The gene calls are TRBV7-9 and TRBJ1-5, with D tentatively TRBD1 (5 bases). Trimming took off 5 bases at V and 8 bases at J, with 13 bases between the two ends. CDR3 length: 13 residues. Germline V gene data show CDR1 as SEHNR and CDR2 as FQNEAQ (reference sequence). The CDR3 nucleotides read TGTGCCAGCAGCCCCAGGGAAGGGGAGCCCCAGCATTTT. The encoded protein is CASSPREGEPQHF.

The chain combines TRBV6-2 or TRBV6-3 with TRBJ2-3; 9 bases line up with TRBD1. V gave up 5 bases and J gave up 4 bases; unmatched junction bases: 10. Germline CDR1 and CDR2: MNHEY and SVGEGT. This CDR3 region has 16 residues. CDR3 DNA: TGTGCCAGCAGTGTTCCTTTGGGACAGGGATCAGATACGCAGTATTTT. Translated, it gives CASSVPLGQGSDTQYF.

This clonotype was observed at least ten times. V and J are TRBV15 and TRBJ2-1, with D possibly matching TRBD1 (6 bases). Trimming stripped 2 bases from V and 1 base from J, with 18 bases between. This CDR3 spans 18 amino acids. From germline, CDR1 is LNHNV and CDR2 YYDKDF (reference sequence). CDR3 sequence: CATSRSRPGTRSYNEQFF. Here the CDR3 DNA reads TGTGCCACCAGCAGATCCCGACCCGGGACACGTTCCTACAATGAGCAGTTCTTC.

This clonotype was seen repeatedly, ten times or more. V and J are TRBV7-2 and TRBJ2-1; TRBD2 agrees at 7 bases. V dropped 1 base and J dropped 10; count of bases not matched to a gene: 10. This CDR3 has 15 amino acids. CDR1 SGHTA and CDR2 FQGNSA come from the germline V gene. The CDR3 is CASSLESGRVGEQFF. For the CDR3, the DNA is TGTGCCAGCAGCTTAGAGAGTGGGAGGGTAGGAGAGCAGTTCTTC. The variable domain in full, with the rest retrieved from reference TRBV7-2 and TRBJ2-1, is GAGVSQSPSNKVTEKGKDVELRCDPISGHTALYWYRQSLGQGLEFLIYFQGNSAPDKSGLPSDRFSAERTGGSVSTLTIQRTQQEDSAVYLCASSLESGRVGEQFFGPGTRLTVL.

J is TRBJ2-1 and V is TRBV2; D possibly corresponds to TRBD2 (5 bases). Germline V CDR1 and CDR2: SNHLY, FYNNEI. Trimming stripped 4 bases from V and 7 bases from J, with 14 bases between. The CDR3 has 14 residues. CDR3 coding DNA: TGTGCCAGCAGTGGACAAGGCCGGAGGAATGAGCAGTTCTTC. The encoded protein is CASSGQGRRNEQFF.

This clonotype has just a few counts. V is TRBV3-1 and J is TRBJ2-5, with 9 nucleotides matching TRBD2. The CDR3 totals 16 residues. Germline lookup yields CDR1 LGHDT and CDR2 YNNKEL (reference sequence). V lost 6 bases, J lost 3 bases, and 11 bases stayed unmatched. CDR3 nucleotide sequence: TGTGCCAGCAGGCCTCACGCTAGCGGGGCGAAAGAGACCCAGTACTTC. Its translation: CASRPHASGAKETQYF.

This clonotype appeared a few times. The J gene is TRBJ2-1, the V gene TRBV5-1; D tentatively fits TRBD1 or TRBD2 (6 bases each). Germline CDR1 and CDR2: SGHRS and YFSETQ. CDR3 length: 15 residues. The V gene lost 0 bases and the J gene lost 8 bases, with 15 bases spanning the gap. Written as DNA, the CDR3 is TGCGCCAGCAGCTTGGGGGGGGCCAACGGATATGAGCAGTTCTTC. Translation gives CASSLGGANGYEQFF.